The 9 T cell receptor beta chains given below trace back to one sample, sequenced in a study of siplizumab effects on memory and regulatory T cells. Measured with immunoSEQ multiplex PCR; TCRdb has only the in-frame clones, and not every one. There are about 94,000 clones in the sample; approximately 93% occur only once, and around 0.33% lies in the top ten. Sequenced input: non-Treg CD4+ T cells sorted from blood. The receptors derive from a human donor in good health.

The chain links TRBV11-3 to TRBJ2-1; D might be TRBD1 (5 bases). CDR3 length equals 15 residues. V was clipped by 1 base and J by 5 bases, with 12 bases between them. Germline V gene lookup returns CDR1 SGHNT and CDR2 YENEEA. The CDR3 sequence is CASSLGTTVHNEQFF. The CDR3 DNA sequence: TGTGCCAGCAGCTTAGGCACGACAGTCCACAATGAGCAGTTCTTC.

V and J are TRBV30 and TRBJ2-3; no definite D call. The CDR3 runs 12 residues. Germline V gene sequence: CDR1 GTSNPN, CDR2 SVGIG (reference sequence). Trimming left V 4 bases short and J 4 bases short, with 9 bases between. As DNA, the CDR3 is TGTGCCTGGACGCTCGGAGCAGATACGCAGTATTTT. This codes for CAWTLGADTQYF.

The chain recombines TRBV18 with TRBJ1-5; 7 bases are a match to TRBD1. The V and J ends lost 5 bases and 1 base, in that order; junction bases with no gene match: 2. This CDR3 contains 14 residues. The germline V gene has CDR1 KGHSH and CDR2 LQKENI. CDR3 DNA sequence: TGTGCCAGCTCATCAGGGGGAAGCAATCAGCCCCAGCATTTT. Protein sequence: CASSSGGSNQPQHF.

This sequence joins TRBV30 and TRBJ2-3; no clear D gene. CDR3 size: 14 residues. Deletions cut 2 bases from V and 4 bases from J, with 13 bases between. CDR1 GTSNPN and CDR2 SVGIG come from the germline V gene (reference sequence). The DNA for the CDR3 is TGTGCCTGGAGTTACAGAGTAGCAGCAGATACGCAGTATTTT. Residues: CAWSYRVAADTQYF.

This chain links TRBV5-1 with TRBJ2-1, with D hard to call. V lost 0 bases and J 9 bases, leaving 16 bases between the germline ends. Looked up from germline, CDR1 is SGHRS and CDR2 is YFSETQ. This CDR3 region has 15 residues. The DNA for the CDR3 is TGCGCCAGCAGCTTGGCCGAGTCTCCGAGGAGTGAGCAGTTCTTC. This translates into CASSLAESPRSEQFF. The full variable domain, rest sourced from reference TRBV5-1 and TRBJ2-1, is KAGVTQTPRYLIKTRGQQVTLSCSPISGHRSVSWYQQTPGQGLQFLFEYFSETQRNKGNFPGRFSGRQFSNSRSEMNVSTLELGDSALYLCASSLAESPRSEQFFGPGTRLTVL.

The V call is TRBV9, the J call TRBJ1-2, with 8 bases matching TRBD1. V lost 1 base, J lost 3 bases, and 5 bases stayed unmatched. There are 15 residues in the CDR3. CDR1 is SGDLS and CDR2 is YYNGEE in the germline V gene. DNA of the CDR3: TGTGCCAGCAGCGTACAGGGACAGGCAGACTATGGCTACACCTTC. Protein sequence: CASSVQGQADYGYTF.

V gene TRBV25-1 combines with J gene TRBJ1-2; D gene uncertain. The CDR3 has 14 amino acids. Germline V gene sequence: CDR1 MGHDK, CDR2 SYGVNS. Deletions cut 1 base from V and 8 bases from J, with 14 bases between. The CDR3 region is CASSESQTQRGYTF. For the CDR3, the DNA is TGTGCCAGCAGTGAATCCCAGACCCAGAGGGGCTACACCTTC.

The CDR3 region is CSVGTSGGETQYF. In nucleotides, the CDR3 is TGCAGCGTGGGGACTAGCGGGGGAGAGACCCAGTACTTC. The gene calls are TRBV29-1 and TRBJ2-5; 14 bases map to TRBD2. This CDR3 is 13 amino acids long. The germline CDR1 and CDR2 sequences are SQVTM and ANQGSEA. V lost 6 bases and J lost 4; bases outside the gene matches: 1.

The chain carries TRBV6-4 and TRBJ2-1; 8 bases agree with TRBD1. Germline loops: CDR1 MRHNA, CDR2 SNTAGT. The CDR3 extends over 15 amino acids. V was clipped by 6 bases and J by 1 base; unmatched bases: 5. CDR3 nucleotide sequence: TGTGCCAGCAGGGGTCAGGGGGCGTCCTACAATGAGCAGTTCTTC. It is translated as CASRGQGASYNEQFF.